One T cell receptor (beta chain) is described in this entry. This entry is derived from a study of blood T cell repertoires in COVID-19. In the study overall: Sites in the United States, Italy and Spain provided acute and convalescent COVID-19 samples. Sources were T cells, B-cell-depleted T cells, or PBMCs; the material itself was cDNA or gDNA.

In the authors' workflow: How many nucleated cells were present was estimated from reference gene primer amplification. Libraries were prepared by immunoSEQ multiplex PCR; TCRdb keeps only in-frame clonotypes and omits some of them. The DNA gave D and trimming, while V, J and clone size come from that table. The sample yields about 20,000 clones, approximately 91% seen once. The CDR3 has 15 residues. Germline CDR1 is KGHDR and CDR2 is SFDVKD. V dropped 5 bases and J dropped 2; count of bases not matched to a gene: 4. The sequencing input was peripheral blood. J is TRBJ2-2 and V is TRBV24-1; 7 positions match TRBD2. This sequence originates from a human donor in a cohort sampled during active COVID-19. The CDR3 loop reads CATSGSGLNTGELFF. CDR3 nucleotides: TGTGCCACCAGTGGTAGCGGGTTAAACACCGGGGAGCTGTTTTTT.